A single sample gave rise to the 15 T cell receptor beta chains below, sequenced in a study of shared clonotypes between healthy human individuals. The data were produced by immunoSEQ multiplex PCR, yet TCRdb's version contains in-frame clones alone and is incomplete. The repertoire has around 2,000,000 clones, approximately 94% of them found once; the top ten carry around 1.1%. In the naive CD8 group, cells lacked CD45RO and were positively selected for CCR7, so terminally differentiated effector memory CD45RA+ cells were left out. The sample comprised naive CD8+ T cells sorted from blood. Receptors were obtained from a young man in good health.

This clone came up once. This sequence joins TRBV5-1 and TRBJ1-1; 10 bases align to TRBD1. V shed 1 base and J 5 bases; nucleotides not matched to a gene: 5. Germline V gene data show CDR1 as SGHRS and CDR2 as YFSETQ. The CDR3 contains 15 residues. CDR3 loop: CASSLRQGATTEAFF. The DNA for the CDR3 is TGCGCCAGCAGCTTGAGACAGGGGGCGACGACTGAAGCTTTCTTT.

V gene TRBV4-1 combines with J gene TRBJ2-1; 10 nucleotides align to TRBD2. The germline gives CDR1 MGHRA, CDR2 YSYEKL. The CDR3 has 13 amino acids. J was trimmed by 8 bases and V by 7 bases; bases with no gene match: 5. In DNA, the CDR3 is TGCGCCAGCAAGGCTAGCGGGAGTGATGAGCAGTTCTTC. This codes for CASKASGSDEQFF.

In DNA form, the CDR3 reads TGCAGCGTTGAAGTAAGGCAGCTCAGCTCCTACAATGAGCAGTTCTTC. Translated, it gives CSVEVRQLSSYNEQFF. The rearrangement links TRBV29-1 to TRBJ2-1; the D is unclear. CDR1 SQVTM and CDR2 ANQGSEA come from the germline V gene. The CDR3 spans 16 residues. The V gene lost 1 base and the J gene lost 0 bases, with 13 bases spanning the gap.

This clone showed up just once. The V gene is TRBV4-3, the J gene TRBJ2-7, with TRBD2 identical over 11 bases. The CDR3 is made up of 16 amino acids. Per the germline V gene, CDR1 is LGHNA and CDR2 is YSLEER. The V segment lost 0 bases and the J segment 6 bases; nucleotides outside the gene matches: 7. DNA of the CDR3: TGCGCCAGCAGCCAAGATTCCCTAGCGGGAGGCCGCGAGCAGTACTTC. Its protein is CASSQDSLAGGREQYF.

This clone was seen just once. This chain uses TRBV10-2 with TRBJ2-3; D not resolved. V lost 7 bases and J lost 3, with 11 bases in between. CDR1 WSHSY and CDR2 SAAADI come from the germline V gene. This CDR3 has 13 residues. The CDR3 DNA reads TGCGCCAGCAAGGAATGGCGGACAGATACGCAGTATTTT. Its protein is CASKEWRTDTQYF.

To note about this clone: Other DNA sequences from this sample encode an identical CDR3 as well. The chain recombines TRBV30 with TRBJ1-1, with no clear D. The CDR3 has 12 amino acids. Per germline, CDR1 GTSNPN and CDR2 SVGIG (reference sequence). V was cut by 0 bases and J by 6 bases, with 8 bases left in between. The CDR3 DNA reads as TGTGCCTGGAGTGTTAGTGGCCCTGAAGCTTTCTTT. Encoded protein: CAWSVSGPEAFF.

This clone was seen just once. The chain links TRBV27 to TRBJ1-4; D may be TRBD1 (6 bases). This CDR3 comprises 15 residues. V gave up 5 bases and J gave up 7 bases, with 17 bases separating them. Germline loops: CDR1 MNHEY, CDR2 SMNVEV (reference sequence). The CDR3 DNA is TGTGCCAGCAGTACCGTCAGGGGAGCAGGTGAAAAACTGTTTTTT. This codes for CASSTVRGAGEKLFF.

V and J are TRBV19 and TRBJ2-1; weak D call: TRBD2 (6 bases). Per germline, CDR1 LNHDA and CDR2 SQIVND (reference sequence). This CDR3 spans 14 amino acids. The V gene lost 7 bases and the J gene lost 9 bases, with 19 bases spanning the gap. Here the CDR3 reads CASITTGEGTEQFF. CDR3 DNA: TGTGCCAGTATTACTACGGGAGAGGGTACTGAGCAGTTCTTC.

J is TRBJ2-4 and V is TRBV5-1; TRBD1 is a possible D gene (6 bases). V shed 1 base and J shed 8 bases, with 19 bases lying between them. CDR1 is SGHRS, CDR2 YFSETQ, per germline. The CDR3 contains 16 residues. This CDR3 is CASSLSPRGGMDIQYF. The DNA for the CDR3 is TGCGCCAGCAGCTTGTCTCCCAGGGGTGGTATGGACATTCAGTACTTC. The full variable domain, completed using reference TRBV5-1 and TRBJ2-4, is KAGVTQTPRYLIKTRGQQVTLSCSPISGHRSVSWYQQTPGQGLQFLFEYFSETQRNKGNFPGRFSGRQFSNSRSEMNVSTLELGDSALYLCASSLSPRGGMDIQYFGAGTRLSVL.

The rearrangement links TRBV25-1 to TRBJ1-2; D might be TRBD1 (6 bases). CDR1 is MGHDK and CDR2 is SYGVNS in the germline V gene. There are 12 residues in the CDR3. V lost 7 bases and J 2 bases, leaving 8 bases between the germline ends. This chain's CDR3 is CASTDRNYGYTF. DNA of the CDR3: TGTGCCAGCACTGACAGGAACTATGGCTACACCTTC.

The chain combines TRBV2 with TRBJ2-1, with 8 bases identical to TRBD2. The CDR3 length is 14 residues. In germline, CDR1 is SNHLY, CDR2 FYNNEI. V gave up 6 bases and J gave up 3 bases; unmatched junction bases: 4. The CDR3 DNA is TGTGCCAGCAGCGTCGGGACTAGCTACAATGAGCAGTTCTTC. This translates into CASSVGTSYNEQFF.

The V gene is TRBV5-1, the J gene TRBJ2-7, with 9 bases identical to TRBD1. CDR1 and CDR2 from the germline V gene are SGHRS and YFSETQ. The CDR3 totals 17 residues. V shed 4 bases and J 3 bases; nucleotides not matched to a gene: 14. CDR3 in DNA: TGCGCCAGCAGCGCCGGACAGGGGCTGGTTGGGTTCTACGAGCAGTACTTC. It codes for CASSAGQGLVGFYEQYF.

V gene TRBV29-1 combines with J gene TRBJ1-4; D is ambiguous. The CDR3 sequence is 13 residues long. Germline lookup yields CDR1 SQVTM and CDR2 ANQGSEA. Trimming took off 3 bases at V and 3 bases at J, with 8 bases between the two ends. The CDR3 is CSVDKGSNEKLFF. As DNA, the CDR3 is TGCAGCGTTGATAAAGGGTCTAATGAAAAACTGTTTTTT.

V is TRBV6-5 and J is TRBJ2-2, with 9 nucleotides matching TRBD2. The germline gives CDR1 MNHEY, CDR2 SVGAGI. This CDR3 is 15 amino acids long. The trim removed 2 bases at V and 5 bases at J, leaving 3 bases unmatched. The CDR3 sequence: CASSYEREVTGELFF. CDR3 nucleotide sequence: TGTGCCAGCAGTTACGAGCGGGAGGTAACCGGGGAGCTGTTTTTT.

V is TRBV7-9 and J is TRBJ2-3, with 10 positions matching TRBD2. Germline assignment: CDR1 SEHNR and CDR2 FQNEAQ (reference sequence). The CDR3 extends over 17 amino acids. The V gene end was trimmed by 6 bases and the J gene end by 6 bases; junction bases not matched to a gene: 15. The CDR3: CASSATLAGEHGDTQYF. CDR3 DNA: TGTGCCAGCAGTGCAACCCTAGCGGGGGAACATGGTGATACGCAGTATTTT. Full variable domain (remainder filled in from reference TRBV7-9 and TRBJ2-3): DTGVSQNPRHKITKRGQNVTFRCDPISEHNRLYWYRQTLGQGPEFLTYFQNEAQLEKSRLLSDRFSAERPKGSFSTLEIQRTEQGDSAMYLCASSATLAGEHGDTQYFGPGTRLTVL.